Presented here are 26 T cell receptor beta chains from one specimen sequenced in a study. TCRdb reprocessed the RT-PCR reads with MiXCR, giving one entry per CDR3 protein. This table has about 680,000 distinct CDR3 sequences, 14% appearing once. The sample taken for sequencing was memory CD4+ T cells from blood. Source of these receptors: a female donor in good health, serving as a healthy control.

This clonotype has ten or more counts. J is TRBJ2-5 and V is TRBV7-2, with TRBD2 matching over 11 bases. CDR1 SGHTA and CDR2 FQGNSA come from the germline V gene. The J segment lost 4 bases and the V segment lost 7 bases, leaving 5 bases of the junction unmatched. The CDR3 runs 14 residues. CDR3 nucleotides: TGTGCCAGCACCGGGACTAGCGGAGGAGAGACCCAGTACTTC. Its protein product is CASTGTSGGETQYF.

This clonotype was seen at least ten times. The V call is TRBV29-1, the J call TRBJ2-6; TRBD2 is a possible D gene (7 bases). Per the germline V gene, CDR1 is SQVTM and CDR2 is ANQGSEA. V was trimmed by 6 bases and J by 3 bases, leaving 12 bases between them. There are 14 residues in the CDR3. This CDR3 reads CSVDGGRGANVLTF. DNA for the CDR3: TGCAGCGTCGACGGGGGGCGTGGGGCCAACGTCCTGACTTTC.

The rearrangement joins TRBV7-6 to TRBJ2-7; D is possibly TRBD1 or TRBD2 (5 bases each). Germline values: CDR1 SGHVS, CDR2 FNYEAQ. The CDR3 runs to 14 residues. Between the trimmed V and J ends, which lost 5 bases and 0 bases, there was a span of 11 bases. The CDR3 reads CASSPAGSSYEQYF. CDR3 coding DNA: TGTGCCAGCAGCCCAGCAGGGAGCTCCTACGAGCAGTACTTC.

With respect to this clonotype: Since a much larger clone is just one base distant, this may be a read error. Here the CDR3 DNA reads TGCACCAGCAGTTTGGACGGCAACACCGGGGAGCTGTTTTTT. Amino acids: CTSSLDGNTGELFF. The chain recombines TRBV5-1 with TRBJ2-2; unclear D gene. The germline V gene encodes CDR1 SGHRS and CDR2 YFSETQ. The CDR3 runs 14 residues.

V and J are TRBV19 and TRBJ2-7; 8 nucleotides align to TRBD1. CDR1 and CDR2 from the germline V gene are LNHDA and SQIVND (reference sequence). There are 13 residues in the CDR3. J gave up 8 bases and V 7 bases, and 10 bases lay outside the gene matches. The CDR3 protein is CASTADREHKQYF. The DNA for the CDR3 is TGTGCCAGTACGGCGGACAGGGAACACAAGCAGTACTTC.

This clonotype was seen a handful of times. The rearrangement links TRBV20-1 to TRBJ2-6; D is possibly TRBD1 or TRBD2 (5 bases each). The germline V gene encodes CDR1 DFQATT and CDR2 SNEGSKA (reference sequence). The length of the CDR3 is 15 residues. Trimming cost V 6 bases and J 4 bases, with 16 bases left between them. CDR3 in DNA: TGCAGTGCCTACCTAGGGGAGAGCGGGGCCAACGTCCTGACTTTC. Its protein is CSAYLGESGANVLTF.

The chain is built from TRBV9 and TRBJ1-2; D not certain. The CDR3 has 12 residues. Trimming pared 4 bases from V and 8 bases from J, leaving 12 bases between. Germline CDR1 and CDR2: SGDLS and YYNGEE. CDR3 nucleotide sequence: TGTGCCAGCAGCCCTAGCCGCTGGGGCTACACCTTC. As protein: CASSPSRWGYTF.

This clonotype has only a few counts. The DNA is left out, because the CDR3 cannot be placed on it with certainty; the CDR3 is given as TCRdb lists it. V and J are TRBV30 and TRBJ1-1. Per the germline V gene, CDR1 is GTSNPN and CDR2 is SVGIG (reference sequence). The CDR3 spans 11 residues, counting both ends. CDR3 sequence reads: CAWRVAAGAFF.

The rearrangement links TRBV7-9 to TRBJ1-4; perhaps TRBD1 as D (6 bases). The CDR3 contains 14 residues. Germline values: CDR1 SEHNR, CDR2 FQNEAQ (reference sequence). Trimming left V 6 bases short and J 4 bases short, with 12 bases between. In DNA form, the CDR3 reads TGTGCCAGCAGTTCGAAGGGGGATAATGAAAAACTGTTTTTT. As protein: CASSSKGDNEKLFF.

This clonotype was seen ten or more times. V and J are TRBV6-5 and TRBJ2-1, with TRBD2 identical over 7 bases. CDR3 length: 11 amino acids. The ends lost 6 bases at V and 13 bases at J; junction bases unmatched: 6. Looked up from germline, CDR1 is MNHEY and CDR2 is SVGAGI. CDR3 sequence: CASSAGRGQFF. As DNA, the CDR3 is TGTGCCAGCAGCGCTGGGAGGGGCCAGTTCTTC.

This clonotype was seen ten or more times. The chain carries TRBV6-5 and TRBJ1-5; D unresolved. V was shortened by 5 bases and J by 7 bases, with 15 bases between the two germline ends. Germline CDR1 and CDR2: MNHEY and SVGAGI. The CDR3 has 14 amino acids. The CDR3 reads CASSLRAGRQPQHF. The CDR3 nucleotides read TGTGCCAGCAGTCTACGGGCCGGTAGGCAGCCCCAGCATTTT.

V and J are TRBV27 and TRBJ2-1; either TRBD1 or TRBD2 may supply D (7 bases each). CDR3 length: 17 residues. V lost 3 bases and J 7 bases, leaving 22 bases between the germline ends. Germline V lookup: CDR1 MNHEY, CDR2 SMNVEV (reference sequence). CDR3 sequence reads: CASSLYGTEMGGNEQFF. CDR3 coding DNA: TGTGCCAGCAGTTTGTACGGGACAGAAATGGGAGGGAATGAGCAGTTCTTC.

The chain couples TRBV11-1 to TRBJ1-1; 8 nucleotides align to TRBD1. Germline-derived CDR1 and CDR2 are SGHAT and FQDESV (reference sequence). The CDR3 has 15 residues. The V gene end was trimmed by 6 bases and the J gene end by 1 base; junction bases not matched to a gene: 7. The CDR3 region has the DNA TGTGCCAGCAGACAACGGACAGGGACGAACACTGAAGCTTTCTTT. It specifies CASRQRTGTNTEAFF.

This clonotype was found many times. V and J are TRBV20-1 and TRBJ2-3; 10 bases match TRBD2. The J segment lost 7 bases and the V segment lost 1 base, leaving 5 bases of the junction unmatched. There are 14 residues in the CDR3. Germline V gives CDR1 DFQATT, CDR2 SNEGSKA (reference sequence). In DNA, the CDR3 is TGCAGTGCTAGAGTACTAGCGGGAATATATACGCAGTATTTT. This translates into CSARVLAGIYTQYF.

The chain combines TRBV12-3 or TRBV12-4 with TRBJ2-7, with 7 nucleotides matching TRBD2. The CDR3 extends over 13 amino acids. Unmatched junction bases numbered 8, after V lost 5 bases and J lost 7 bases. CDR3 coding DNA: TGTGCCAGCAGTCCCGGAGCGGGGCTGGAGCAGTACTTC. It encodes CASSPGAGLEQYF.

V and J are TRBV10-3 and TRBJ2-1; tentatively, D is TRBD1 or TRBD2 (5 bases each). Germline assignment: CDR1 ENHRY and CDR2 SYGVKD. The ends were cut back, 9 bases at V and 2 bases at J, with 11 bases in the middle. The CDR3 loop spans 13 amino acids. CDR3 residues: CAIRDPAYNEQFF. DNA of the CDR3: TGTGCCATTCGGGACCCAGCCTACAATGAGCAGTTCTTC.

This clonotype was recorded many times. This rearrangement joins TRBV12-3 or TRBV12-4 to TRBJ1-2; D possibly corresponds to TRBD1 (6 bases). The CDR3 is 14 amino acids. The V and J ends lost 1 base and 4 bases respectively, with 10 bases between them. CDR3 in DNA: TGTGCCAGCAGTTTAGACAGGGATGGCTATGGCTACACCTTC. Translated: CASSLDRDGYGYTF.

The rearrangement joins TRBV2 to TRBJ2-1; the D gene is possibly TRBD2 (6 bases). From germline, CDR1 is SNHLY and CDR2 FYNNEI. V was trimmed by 7 bases and J by 4 bases, leaving 14 bases between them. The CDR3 is made up of 14 amino acids. The CDR3 spells CASTPRAGYNEQFF. The CDR3 DNA reads as TGTGCCAGCACCCCCCGGGCGGGGTACAATGAGCAGTTCTTC.

The chain uses TRBV20-1 and TRBJ2-7; 12 bases fit TRBD2. The germline CDR1 and CDR2 sequences are DFQATT and SNEGSKA (reference sequence). Trimming took 5 bases from V and 3 from J; bases not matched to a gene: 5. This CDR3 contains 14 residues. CDR3 coding DNA: TGCAGTGCTGCCACTAGCGGGAGGAACTACGAGCAGTACTTC. As protein: CSAATSGRNYEQYF.

This clonotype showed up just a few times. J is TRBJ2-1 and V is TRBV12-3 or TRBV12-4; TRBD1 might be the D (7 bases). CDR3 size: 14 residues. V dropped 2 bases and J dropped 5 bases, with 10 bases sitting between them. The CDR3 DNA reads as TGTGCCAGCAGTTTAACAGGGGAGGACAATGAGCAGTTCTTC. It encodes CASSLTGEDNEQFF.

In this sample, this clonotype turned up a few times. The rearrangement joins TRBV5-6 to TRBJ2-7; TRBD1 matches at 8 bases. The V and J ends lost 3 bases and 5 bases, in that order; junction bases with no gene match: 10. Germline-derived CDR1 and CDR2 are SGHDT and YYEEEE. The CDR3 spans 15 residues. The CDR3 DNA is TGTGCCAGCAGCTCCCAGACAGGGGCGTACCACGAGCAGTACTTC. It yields the protein CASSSQTGAYHEQYF. The full variable domain, completed using reference TRBV5-6 and TRBJ2-7, is DAGVTQSPTHLIKTRGQQVTLRCSPKSGHDTVSWYQQALGQGPQFIFQYYEEEERQRGNFPDRFSGHQFPNYSSELNVNALLLGDSALYLCASSSQTGAYHEQYFGPGTRLTVT.

A few counts support this clonotype. The genes are TRBV7-9 and TRBJ2-5; 9 positions agree with TRBD2. Germline CDR1 reads SEHNR; CDR2 reads FQNEAQ (reference sequence). The ends lost 5 bases at V and 4 bases at J; junction bases unmatched: 14. The CDR3 contains 17 residues. DNA of the CDR3: TGTGCCAGCAGCCGAGCCACCTCAGCGGGAGGTGGAGAGACCCAGTACTTC. Protein: CASSRATSAGGGETQYF.

The sample holds many counts of this clonotype. The chain combines TRBV10-3 with TRBJ2-7, with 16 nucleotides matching TRBD2. CDR3 length: 18 residues. The germline gives CDR1 ENHRY, CDR2 SYGVKD. With 4 bases clipped from V and 4 bases from J, the junction kept 10 bases outside the gene matches. DNA for the CDR3: TGTGCCATCAGTGGGGGACTAGCGGGAGGGCAAGTGTCGTACGAGCAGTACTTC. Amino acid sequence: CAISGGLAGGQVSYEQYF.

This clonotype came up many times. This chain uses TRBV25-1 with TRBJ2-3, with a tentative D call TRBD1 (6 bases). Trimming left V 2 bases short and J 4 bases short, with 19 bases between. CDR3 length equals 17 residues. The germline V gene has CDR1 MGHDK and CDR2 SYGVNS. Written as DNA, the CDR3 is TGTGCCAGCAGTGAAGGGCTGGGGGCAGGGCGCTCAGATACGCAGTATTTT. Translation gives CASSEGLGAGRSDTQYF.

The V call is TRBV2, the J call TRBJ1-1, with D possibly matching TRBD1 (5 bases). V lost 5 bases and J lost 6, with 13 bases in between. This CDR3 is built from 13 residues. Germline CDR1 and CDR2: SNHLY and FYNNEI. CDR3 nucleotide sequence: TGTGCCAGCAGTCTTCTGGGGGTCGCTGAAGCTTTCTTT. It codes for CASSLLGVAEAFF.

This rearrangement joins TRBV20-1 to TRBJ2-3, with D possibly matching TRBD2 (6 bases). The CDR3 is 15 residues long. Looked up from germline, CDR1 is DFQATT and CDR2 is SNEGSKA (reference sequence). V gave up 0 bases and J gave up 4 bases, with 14 bases separating them. The CDR3: CSARDFQRVADTQYF. The CDR3 nucleotides are TGCAGTGCTAGAGATTTCCAGCGGGTGGCAGATACGCAGTATTTT.